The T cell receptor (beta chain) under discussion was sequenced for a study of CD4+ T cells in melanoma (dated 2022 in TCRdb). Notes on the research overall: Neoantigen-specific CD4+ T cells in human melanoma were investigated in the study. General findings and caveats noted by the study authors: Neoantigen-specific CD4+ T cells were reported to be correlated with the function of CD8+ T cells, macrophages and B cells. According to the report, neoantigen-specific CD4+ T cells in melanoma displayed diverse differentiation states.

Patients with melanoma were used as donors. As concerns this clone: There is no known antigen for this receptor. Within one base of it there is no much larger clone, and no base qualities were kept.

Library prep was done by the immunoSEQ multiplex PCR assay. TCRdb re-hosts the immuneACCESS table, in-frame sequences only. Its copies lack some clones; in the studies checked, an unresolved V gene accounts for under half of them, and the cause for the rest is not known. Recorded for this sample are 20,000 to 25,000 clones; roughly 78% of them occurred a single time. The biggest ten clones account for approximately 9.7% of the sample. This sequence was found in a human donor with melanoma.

The DNA reads as follows: TGCGCCAGCAGTGCTCGGGCCATGAAGTCCTACAATGAGCAGTTCTTC. This translates into CASSARAMKSYNEQFF. The receptor chain draws on TRBV10-1 and TRBJ2-1; the D gene is not confidently resolved. CDR1 and CDR2 are drawn from the germline V gene (reference sequence): WNHNN, SYGVQD. Inclusive of the bounding cysteine and phenylalanine, the CDR3 is 16 residues long. Of the read, only the CDR3 DNA is kept; its 48 bases are in frame from base 1. V and J are truncated by 4 bases and 1 base respectively, leaving an intervening sequence of 14 bases.